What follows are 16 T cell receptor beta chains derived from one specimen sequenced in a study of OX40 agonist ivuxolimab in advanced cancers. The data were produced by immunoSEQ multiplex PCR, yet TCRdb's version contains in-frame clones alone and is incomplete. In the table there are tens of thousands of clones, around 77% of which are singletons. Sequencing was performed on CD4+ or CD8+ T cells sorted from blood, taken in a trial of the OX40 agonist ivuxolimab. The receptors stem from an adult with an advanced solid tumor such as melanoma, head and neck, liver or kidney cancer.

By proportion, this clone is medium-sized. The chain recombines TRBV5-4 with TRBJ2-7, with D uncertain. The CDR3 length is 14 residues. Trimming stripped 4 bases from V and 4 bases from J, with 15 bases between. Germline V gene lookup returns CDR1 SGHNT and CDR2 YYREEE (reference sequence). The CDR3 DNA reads TGTGCCAGCAGCCCGGCAGGCAGGCAATACGAGCAGTACTTC. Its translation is CASSPAGRQYEQYF. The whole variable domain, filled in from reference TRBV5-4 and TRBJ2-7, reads ETGVTQSPTHLIKTRGQQVTLRCSSQSGHNTVSWYQQALGQGPQFIFQYYREEENGRGNFPPRFSGLQFPNYSSELNVNALELDDSALYLCASSPAGRQYEQYFGPGTRLTVT.

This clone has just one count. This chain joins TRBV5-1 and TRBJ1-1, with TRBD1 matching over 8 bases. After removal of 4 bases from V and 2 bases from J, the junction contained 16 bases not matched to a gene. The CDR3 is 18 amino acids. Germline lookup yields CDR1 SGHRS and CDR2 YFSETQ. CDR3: CASSTSFTPGTGNTEAFF. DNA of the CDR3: TGCGCCAGCAGCACCTCGTTTACCCCCGGGACAGGTAACACTGAAGCTTTCTTT.

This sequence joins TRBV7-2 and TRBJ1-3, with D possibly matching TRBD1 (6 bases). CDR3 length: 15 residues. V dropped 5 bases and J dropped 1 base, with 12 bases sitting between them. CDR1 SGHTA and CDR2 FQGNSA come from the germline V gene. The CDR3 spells CASSVTGYSGNTIYF. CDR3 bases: TGTGCCAGCAGCGTCACAGGGTATTCTGGAAACACCATATATTTT.

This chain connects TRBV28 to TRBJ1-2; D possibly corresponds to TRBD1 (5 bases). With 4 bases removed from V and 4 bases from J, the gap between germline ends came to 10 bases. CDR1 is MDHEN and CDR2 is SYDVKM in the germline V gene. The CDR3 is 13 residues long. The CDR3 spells CASSSGSGYGYTF. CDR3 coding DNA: TGTGCCAGCAGTTCAGGGTCTGGCTATGGCTACACCTTC.

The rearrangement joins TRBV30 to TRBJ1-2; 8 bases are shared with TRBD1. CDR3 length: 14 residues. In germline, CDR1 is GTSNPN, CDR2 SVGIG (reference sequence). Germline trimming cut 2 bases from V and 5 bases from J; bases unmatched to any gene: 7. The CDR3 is CAWSMQRTGYGYTF. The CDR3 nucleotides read TGTGCCTGGAGTATGCAAAGGACAGGGTATGGCTACACCTTC.

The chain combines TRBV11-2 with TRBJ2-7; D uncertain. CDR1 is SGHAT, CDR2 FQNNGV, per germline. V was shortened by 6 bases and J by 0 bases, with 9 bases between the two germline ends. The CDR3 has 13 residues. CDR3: CASRWESSYEQYF. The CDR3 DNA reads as TGTGCCAGCAGGTGGGAAAGCTCCTACGAGCAGTACTTC.

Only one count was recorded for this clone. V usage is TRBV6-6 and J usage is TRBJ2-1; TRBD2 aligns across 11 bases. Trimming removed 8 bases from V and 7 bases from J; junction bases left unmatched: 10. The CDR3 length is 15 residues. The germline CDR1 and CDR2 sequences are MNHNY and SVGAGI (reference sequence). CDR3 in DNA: TGTGCCAGCCGGGGGACGGTAGCGGGAGGGAATGAGCAGTTCTTC. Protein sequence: CASRGTVAGGNEQFF.

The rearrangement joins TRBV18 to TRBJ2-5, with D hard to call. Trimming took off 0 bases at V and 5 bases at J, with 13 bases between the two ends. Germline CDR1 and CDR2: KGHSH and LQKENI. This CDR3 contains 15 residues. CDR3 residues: CASSPPSISGETQYF. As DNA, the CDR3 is TGTGCCAGCTCACCACCATCGATTTCCGGGGAGACCCAGTACTTC.

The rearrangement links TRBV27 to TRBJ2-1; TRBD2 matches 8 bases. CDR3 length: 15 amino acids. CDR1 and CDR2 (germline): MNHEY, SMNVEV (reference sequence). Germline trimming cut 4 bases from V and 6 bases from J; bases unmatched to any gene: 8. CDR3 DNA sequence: TGTGCCAGCAGTTCGGGACTCGGGAGGGGCAATGAGCAGTTCTTC. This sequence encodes CASSSGLGRGNEQFF.

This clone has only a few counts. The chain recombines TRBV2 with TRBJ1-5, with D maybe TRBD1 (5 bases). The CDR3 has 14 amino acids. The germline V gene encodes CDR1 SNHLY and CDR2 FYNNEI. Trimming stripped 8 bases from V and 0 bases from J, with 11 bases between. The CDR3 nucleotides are TGTGCCAGCTGTAGACAGAATAGCAATCAGCCCCAGCATTTT. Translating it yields CASCRQNSNQPQHF. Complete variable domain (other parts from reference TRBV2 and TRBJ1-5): EPEVTQTPSHQVTQMGQEVILRCVPISNHLYFYWYRQILGQKVEFLVSFYNNEISEKSEIFDDQFSVERPDGSNFTLKIRSTKLEDSAMYFCASCRQNSNQPQHFGDGTRLSIL.

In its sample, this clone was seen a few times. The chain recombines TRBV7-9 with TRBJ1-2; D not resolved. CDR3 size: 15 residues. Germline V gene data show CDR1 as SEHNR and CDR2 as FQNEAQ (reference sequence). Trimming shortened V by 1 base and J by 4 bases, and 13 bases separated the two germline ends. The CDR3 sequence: CASSLEGFAAYGYTF. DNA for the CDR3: TGTGCCAGCAGCTTAGAGGGCTTTGCAGCCTATGGCTACACCTTC.

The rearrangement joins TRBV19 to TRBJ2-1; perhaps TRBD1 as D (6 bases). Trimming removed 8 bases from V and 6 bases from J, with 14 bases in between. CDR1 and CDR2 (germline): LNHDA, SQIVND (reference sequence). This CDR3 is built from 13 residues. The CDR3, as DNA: TGTGCCAGTCGAGAACAGGGTTCCAATGAGCAGTTCTTC. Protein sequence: CASREQGSNEQFF.

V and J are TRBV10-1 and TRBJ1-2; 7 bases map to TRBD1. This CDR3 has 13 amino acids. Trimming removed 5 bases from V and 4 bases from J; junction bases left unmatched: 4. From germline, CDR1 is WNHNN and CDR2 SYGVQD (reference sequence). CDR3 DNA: TGCGCCAGCAGTCGGGACAGAGCCTATGGCTACACCTTC. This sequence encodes CASSRDRAYGYTF.

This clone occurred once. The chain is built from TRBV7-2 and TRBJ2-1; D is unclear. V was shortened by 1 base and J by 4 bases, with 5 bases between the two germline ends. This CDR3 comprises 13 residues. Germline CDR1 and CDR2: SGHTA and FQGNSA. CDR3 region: CASSLVWYNEQFF. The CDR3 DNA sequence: TGTGCCAGCAGCTTAGTCTGGTACAATGAGCAGTTCTTC.

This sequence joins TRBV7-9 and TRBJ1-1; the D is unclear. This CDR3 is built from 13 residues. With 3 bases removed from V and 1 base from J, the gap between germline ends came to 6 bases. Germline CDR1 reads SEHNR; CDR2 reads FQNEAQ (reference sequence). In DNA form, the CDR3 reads TGTGCCAGCAGCTTGCTCCAGAACACTGAAGCTTTCTTT. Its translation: CASSLLQNTEAFF.

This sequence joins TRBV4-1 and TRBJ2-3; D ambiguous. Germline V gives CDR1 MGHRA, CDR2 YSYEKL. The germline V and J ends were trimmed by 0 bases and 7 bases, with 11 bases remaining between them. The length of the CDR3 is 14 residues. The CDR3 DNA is TGCGCCAGCAGCCAAGATCCCTGGGGAAATACGCAGTATTTT. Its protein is CASSQDPWGNTQYF.